The source of this TCR beta chain is a study of T cell repertoires in cytomegalovirus infection. Study information: HLA-B-restricted CMV epitopes that are well studied were used alongside recently identified HLA-C-restricted ones. Public TCR beta signatures provided an indication of both CMV infection and a matching HLA type. Study-wide results and limits: Based on cumulative public TCR beta family frequency, carriers of CMV plus the relevant HLA were identified.

The V end lost 0 bases, the J end lost 3 bases, and 13 bases lay between the germline ends. Germline V gene lookup returns CDR1 SGHRS and CDR2 YFSETQ. This CDR3 comprises 16 residues. Details on this clonotype: Its antigen remains unidentified.

One entry per CDR3 protein results from TCRdb running MiXCR on the reads. Among approximately 600,000 distinct CDR3 sequences, almost 40% were seen once, and the ten largest hold around 48%. The source was cultured PBMCs, collected from culture after CMV antigen stimulation. The rearrangement links TRBV5-1 to TRBJ2-1, with a tentative D call TRBD1 (7 bases). The TCR was taken from a human donor in good health (CMV status not recorded). Some clones in this sample may be carry-over from other donors' samples. Here the CDR3 reads CASSLGRDSYYNEQFF. The CDR3 coding sequence is TGCGCCAGCAGCTTGGGGAGGGACAGCTACTACAATGAGCAGTTCTTC. The complete variable domain, with remaining parts taken from reference TRBV5-1 and TRBJ2-1, reads KAGVTQTPRYLIKTRGQQVTLSCSPISGHRSVSWYQQTPGQGLQFLFEYFSETQRNKGNFPGRFSGRQFSNSRSEMNVSTLELGDSALYLCASSLGRDSYYNEQFFGPGTRLTVL.